This passage covers 10 T cell receptor beta chains from one sample sequenced in a study of OX40 agonist ivuxolimab in advanced cancers. Assay: immunoSEQ multiplex PCR; the TCRdb copy retains only in-frame clones and omits some. This sample carries about 77,000 clones, approximately 83% of them seen once, and the ten largest clones take 0.5% to 0.85%. The input for sequencing was CD4+ or CD8+ T cells sorted from blood, taken in a trial of the OX40 agonist ivuxolimab. The source of these receptors is an adult with an advanced solid tumor such as melanoma, head and neck, liver or kidney cancer.

This clone was seen a single time. V usage is TRBV7-2 and J usage is TRBJ1-3; tentatively, D is TRBD1 (5 bases). Germline CDR1 reads SGHTA; CDR2 reads FQGNSA. V shed 3 bases and J shed 4 bases, with 10 bases lying between them. This CDR3 region has 14 residues. The CDR3 nucleotides read TGTGCCAGCAGCTTCGGGGGGTTAGGAAACACCATATATTTT. As protein: CASSFGGLGNTIYF.

In its sample, this clone was seen once. The chain carries TRBV19 and TRBJ1-5; 10 bases line up with TRBD1. J was trimmed by 0 bases and V by 6 bases; bases with no gene match: 11. Germline V gene lookup returns CDR1 LNHDA and CDR2 SQIVND (reference sequence). The CDR3 contains 18 residues. Written as DNA, the CDR3 is TGTGCCAGTAGAGCTCGGGACAGGGGAGAGTATAGCAATCAGCCCCAGCATTTT. This gives the protein CASRARDRGEYSNQPQHF.

This chain links TRBV6-6 with TRBJ1-2; a possible D gene is TRBD1 (5 bases). The ends were cut back, 5 bases at V and 5 bases at J, with 18 bases in the middle. Germline CDR1 MNHNY, CDR2 SVGAGI (reference sequence). This CDR3 is 15 amino acids long. The CDR3 sequence is CASSGRGGGGYGYTF. In DNA, the CDR3 is TGTGCCAGCAGTGGGAGGGGAGGTGGGGGATATGGCTACACCTTC.

The chain joins TRBV10-3 to TRBJ2-3; D is possibly TRBD2 (6 bases). This CDR3 has 13 residues. V was cut by 4 bases and J by 6 bases, with 11 bases left in between. Germline V gene lookup returns CDR1 ENHRY and CDR2 SYGVKD. As DNA, the CDR3 is TGTGCCATCAGTGTCGCGGGGAAGGATACGCAGTATTTT. Protein product: CAISVAGKDTQYF.

V is TRBV4-1 and J is TRBJ2-5; 10 nucleotides line up with TRBD2. Trimming at V came to 0 bases and at J to 4 bases, leaving 5 bases not matched to a gene. The germline gives CDR1 MGHRA, CDR2 YSYEKL. This CDR3 is built from 16 residues. As DNA, the CDR3 is TGCGCCAGCAGCCAAGATAGCGGGGGGCGGATAGAGACCCAGTACTTC. This gives the protein CASSQDSGGRIETQYF.

The V and J genes are TRBV5-4 and TRBJ2-7; 7 bases line up with TRBD2. Trimming cost V 0 bases and J 5 bases; bases outside gene matches: 5. The CDR3 contains 14 residues. Germline V CDR1 and CDR2: SGHNT, YYREEE (reference sequence). CDR3 coding DNA: TGTGCCAGCAGCTTGGAGCTAGCGGCCGACGAGCAGTACTTC. This encodes CASSLELAADEQYF.

The chain uses TRBV6-5 and TRBJ2-7; D remains ambiguous. The germline gives CDR1 MNHEY, CDR2 SVGAGI. There are 13 residues in the CDR3. The V end lost 2 bases, the J end lost 5 bases, and 10 bases lay between the germline ends. The CDR3 DNA follows: TGTGCCAGCAGTTACGTCAGTCAAGACGAGCAGTACTTC. Its translation is CASSYVSQDEQYF.

The chain links TRBV7-9 to TRBJ1-1; maybe TRBD1 (6 bases). Trimming cost V 5 bases and J 1 base, with 11 bases left between them. Germline CDR1 reads SEHNR; CDR2 reads FQNEAQ (reference sequence). The length of the CDR3 is 14 residues. The CDR3 loop is CASSAGGRNTEAFF. CDR3 nucleotide sequence: TGTGCCAGCAGCGCCGGGGGGCGGAACACTGAAGCTTTCTTT. Complete variable domain (other parts from reference TRBV7-9 and TRBJ1-1): DTGVSQNPRHKITKRGQNVTFRCDPISEHNRLYWYRQTLGQGPEFLTYFQNEAQLEKSRLLSDRFSAERPKGSFSTLEIQRTEQGDSAMYLCASSAGGRNTEAFFGQGTRLTVV.

The V and J genes are TRBV9 and TRBJ1-3, with unresolved D. Germline values: CDR1 SGDLS, CDR2 YYNGEE. The CDR3 is 17 amino acids. The V and J ends lost 0 bases and 0 bases respectively, with 13 bases between them. In DNA form, the CDR3 reads TGTGCCAGCAGCGTAGCCTCTGGTGGGTTCTCTGGAAACACCATATATTTT. Translating it yields CASSVASGGFSGNTIYF.

This clone came up once. The chain uses TRBV18 and TRBJ2-3; 8 bases fit TRBD1. Germline CDR1 reads KGHSH; CDR2 reads LQKENI. The CDR3 extends over 14 amino acids. The V gene end was trimmed by 3 bases and the J gene end by 5 bases; junction bases not matched to a gene: 4. The CDR3 DNA is TGTGCCAGCTCACCGCAGGGGGCGGAAGATACGCAGTATTTT. Translated: CASSPQGAEDTQYF.